This T cell receptor beta chain was profiled in a study of cytomegalovirus exposure and HLA in healthy donors. Background on the study: In a previous analysis, 110 million or so unique TCR beta sequences were found from roughly 200 million T cells.

Trimming at V came to 5 bases and at J to 14 bases, leaving 9 bases not matched to a gene. Per the germline V gene, CDR1 is MNHEY and CDR2 is SVGAGI. The CDR3 covers 13 residues. The study ran its PCR with 60 Vbeta and 13 Jbeta primers. The table came from immunoSEQ multiplex PCR; TCRdb's copy has only in-frame clones and leaves some out. The sample includes roughly 31,000 clones, about 64% seen only once; the top ten take roughly two fifths. This receptor was identified in a male donor in good health and CMV-seropositive. What was sequenced was PBMCs. This chain links TRBV6-5 with TRBJ1-6, with 7 bases fitting TRBD1. CDR3 in amino acids: CASSDREVSSLHF. CDR3 coding DNA: TGTGCCAGCAGTGACAGGGAGGTTTCGTCCCTCCACTTT.